The source of this T cell receptor (beta chain) is a study of T cell responses to AZD1222 COVID-19 vaccine. Note on this clone: The antigen remains unidentified.

V gave up 5 bases and J gave up 6 bases, with 11 bases separating them. Germline CDR1 and CDR2: SGHTA and FQGNSA. This CDR3 spans 12 amino acids. Study findings and constraints: Rises in breadth and depth of Spike-specific TCRs came after two AZD1222 doses.

Profiling relied on immunoSEQ multiplex PCR, and the TCRdb table lists in-frame clones only, not all of them. The repertoire holds fewer than 95,000 clones, with approximately 90% as singletons. The sequence derives from an adult who received the AZD1222 COVID-19 vaccine. The sample in question was peripheral blood, obtained 28 days after the second AZD1222 dose. The chain has TRBV7-2 and TRBJ2-7; D unresolved. The CDR3 here is CASSPSEFEQYF. The DNA of the CDR3 is TGTGCCAGCAGCCCCTCCGAATTCGAGCAGTACTTC.